This T cell receptor beta chain was identified in a study of blood T cell repertoires in COVID-19 (dated by TCRdb to the early 2020s). Study-level background: The collaborator samples originated in the United States, Italy and Spain and spanned the acute and convalescent phases of COVID-19. The material from the prospective study consisted of cDNA or gDNA derived from T cells, B-cell-depleted T cells, or PBMCs. The dataset comprised deeply sampled blood TCRbeta repertoires from subjects exposed to, actively infected with, or recovered from COVID-19. The repertoires were released in a freely available public database intended as a resource for research on the immune response to SARS-CoV-2. Samples came from the ongoing ImmuneRACE study (first 160 participants) plus 1,254 subjects from 6 global collaborators. Sample metadata almost always included a de-identified subject ID, COVID-19 status, age in years and sex. Where available, HLA class I and class II types were obtained from metadata supplied by the sample provider rather than from assay-based typing.

Each collaborating institution followed its own protocols to collect whole blood in K2EDTA tubes. For TCRbeta analysis, collaborator samples were shipped as frozen whole blood, as isolated PBMCs, or as DNA extracted from either sample type. A single count supports this clone. There is no known antigen for this receptor. Base qualities are not at hand, and no much larger clone is one base apart. TCRbeta CDR3 regions were amplified from genomic DNA using the immunoSEQ Assay, a bias-controlled multiplex PCR. In the original analysis: Within the assay, amplification of reference gene primers was used to estimate how many nucleated cells each sample contained. To quantify the absolute abundance of each unique TCRbeta CDR3 rearrangement, sequence reads were collapsed and filtered. Productive Simpson clonality was computed per sample as the square root of Simpson's diversity index over productive rearrangements. TCRdb stores this immuneACCESS table with in-frame sequences only. Part of the clones is absent; in the studies checked, under half of the shortfall reflects unresolved V genes, and no reason is known for the rest. The V and J calls and clone size were taken over from that table, and D and trimming were inferred from the DNA. This sample holds about 60,000 clones; 70% to 85% were observed only once. In total, the top ten clones hold more than 9.5% of the sample.

On the study overall, not on this receptor specifically: The amount of clinical and demographic metadata varied by source and participant and was provided uncurated.

The CDR3 has 21 amino acids, counting the end cysteine and phenylalanine. Only the CDR3 part of the read is kept: 63 bases, read in frame from the first base. Sequencing was done on a sample of peripheral blood. The TCR was taken from a human donor in a cohort sampled during active COVID-19. This sequence uses TRBV21-1 and TRBJ2-6; TRBD1, as called in the table, went unchecked against the DNA. TRBV21-1 is given as a pseudogene. The CDR3 region reads CASSTGSGQPETHSGANVLTF. The DNA is TGTGCCAGCAGCACGGGCTCGGGACAACCTGAAACACACTCTGGGGCCAACGTCCTGACTTTC.